Presented here are 6 T cell receptor beta chains from one specimen sequenced in a study of shared clonotypes between healthy human individuals. Some clones are missing from TCRdb's copy, which holds only in-frame ones; the method was immunoSEQ multiplex PCR. The sample consists of roughly 680,000 clones, roughly 72% of them appearing once. The sample taken for sequencing was memory CD4+ T cells sorted from blood. Stated subset: CD45RA-negative fraction. These receptors came from a woman between 25 and 40 years old in good health.

V usage is TRBV5-1 and J usage is TRBJ2-7; TRBD1 agrees at 9 bases. Trimming removed 4 bases from V and 6 bases from J; junction bases left unmatched: 11. The germline gives CDR1 SGHRS, CDR2 YFSETQ. The CDR3 has 15 amino acids. The CDR3 reads CASSIGTGRVGEQYF. CDR3 nucleotide sequence: TGCGCCAGCAGCATAGGGACAGGGAGAGTGGGCGAGCAGTACTTC.

This rearrangement joins TRBV27 to TRBJ1-2; TRBD1 aligns across 9 bases. V shed 5 bases, J shed 2 bases, and the junction held 6 bases outside the gene matches. Germline lookup yields CDR1 MNHEY and CDR2 SMNVEV (reference sequence). The CDR3 extends over 15 amino acids. The CDR3 reads CASSDRGSRNYGYTF. As DNA, the CDR3 is TGTGCCAGCAGTGACAGGGGGTCGCGGAACTATGGCTACACCTTC.

The V gene is TRBV7-2, the J gene TRBJ2-2, with 12 bases identical to TRBD2. The CDR3 is made up of 17 amino acids. In germline, CDR1 is SGHTA, CDR2 FQGNSA. The trim removed 6 bases at V and 4 bases at J, leaving 9 bases unmatched. CDR3 nucleotide sequence: TGTGCCAGCAGTTTTGGGACTAGCGGGCTCCTCACCGGGGAGCTGTTTTTT. This codes for CASSFGTSGLLTGELFF.

This clone was seen a single time. The chain carries TRBV11-2 and TRBJ2-5, with TRBD2 matching over 8 bases. Germline V lookup: CDR1 SGHAT, CDR2 FQNNGV. V gave up 8 bases and J gave up 7 bases; unmatched junction bases: 15. The CDR3 length is 15 residues. The CDR3 region is CASRNSGNVRGTQYF. CDR3 nucleotide sequence: TGTGCCAGCCGCAATAGCGGGAATGTTCGAGGGACCCAGTACTTC.

The chain carries TRBV7-2 and TRBJ2-1; D may be TRBD2 (6 bases). Germline assignment: CDR1 SGHTA and CDR2 FQGNSA. With 0 bases removed from V and 6 bases from J, the gap between germline ends came to 9 bases. The CDR3 spans 14 residues. CDR3 region: CASSLAGGGNEQFF. The CDR3 DNA sequence: TGTGCCAGCAGCTTAGCGGGAGGTGGCAATGAGCAGTTCTTC.

The gene calls are TRBV7-3 and TRBJ1-2; tentatively, D is TRBD1 (6 bases). CDR1 and CDR2 from the germline V gene are SGHTA and FQGTGA. This CDR3 spans 15 amino acids. Between the trimmed V and J ends, which lost 2 bases and 4 bases, there was a span of 14 bases. The CDR3 spells CASSLQGQGLYGYTF. The CDR3 DNA sequence: TGTGCCAGCAGCTTACAGGGGCAGGGCCTCTATGGCTACACCTTC.